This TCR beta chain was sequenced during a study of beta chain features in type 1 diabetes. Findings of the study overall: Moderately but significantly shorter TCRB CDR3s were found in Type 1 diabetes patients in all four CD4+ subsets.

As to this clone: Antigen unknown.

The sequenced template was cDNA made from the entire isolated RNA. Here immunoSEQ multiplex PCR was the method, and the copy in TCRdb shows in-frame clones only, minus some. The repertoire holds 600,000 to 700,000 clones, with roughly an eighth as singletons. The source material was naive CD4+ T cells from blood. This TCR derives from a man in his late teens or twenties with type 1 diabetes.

CDR3 amino acids: CASSPREQGFNNEQFF. In DNA, the CDR3 is TGTGCCAGCTCACCAAGGGAACAGGGGTTCAACAATGAGCAGTTCTTC. This rearrangement joins TRBV18 to TRBJ2-1; 7 bases agree with TRBD1. The CDR3 sequence is 16 residues long. J was trimmed by 5 bases and V by 2 bases; bases with no gene match: 9. The germline V gene has CDR1 KGHSH and CDR2 LQKENI.